The entry below gives a single T cell receptor beta chain sequence along with its context. This sample stems from a study of shared clonotypes between healthy human individuals. The repertoire was sequenced with immunoSEQ multiplex PCR; TCRdb's copy has only in-frame clones and lacks some. The sample carries hundreds of thousands of clones, about 80% recorded once. The CDR3 totals 16 residues. With 0 bases clipped from V and 3 bases from J, the junction kept 8 bases outside the gene matches. Looked up from germline, CDR1 is MNHNY and CDR2 is SVGAGI (reference sequence). The clonotype was recovered from a young woman in good health. The chain uses TRBV6-6 and TRBJ2-7, with 7 bases identical to TRBD2. Sequences were obtained from memory CD4+ T cells sorted from blood. Regarding subset: CD45RA-negative fraction. The CDR3 is CASSYSNGGLSYEQYF. The CDR3 nucleotides read TGTGCCAGCAGTTACTCGAACGGGGGGTTAAGCTACGAGCAGTACTTC.